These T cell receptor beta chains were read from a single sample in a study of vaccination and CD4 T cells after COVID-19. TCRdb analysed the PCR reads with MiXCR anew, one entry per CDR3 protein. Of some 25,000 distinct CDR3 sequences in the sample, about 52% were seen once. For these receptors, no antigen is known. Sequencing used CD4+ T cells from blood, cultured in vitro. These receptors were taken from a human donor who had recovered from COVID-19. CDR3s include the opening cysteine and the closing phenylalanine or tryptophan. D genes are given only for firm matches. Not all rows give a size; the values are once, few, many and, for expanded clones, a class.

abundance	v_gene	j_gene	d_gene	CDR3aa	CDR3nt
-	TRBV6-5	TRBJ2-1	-	CASSYSTGLNEQFF	TGTGCCAGCAGTTACTCGACGGGGCTAAATGAGCAGTTCTTC
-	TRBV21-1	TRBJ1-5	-	CASSRVGTGNQPQHF	-
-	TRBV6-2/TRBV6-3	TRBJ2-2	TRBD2	CASSYKAGGTGELFF	TGTGCCAGCAGTTACAAAGCGGGGGGCACCGGGGAGCTGTTTTTT
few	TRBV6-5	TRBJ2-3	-	CASSYSGTLSTDTQYF	TGTGCCAGCAGTTACTCAGGCACTTTAAGCACAGATACGCAGTATTTT
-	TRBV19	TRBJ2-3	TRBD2	CASRTALAGEGDTQYF	TGTGCCAGTAGAACGGCGTTGGCGGGGGAAGGAGATACGCAGTATTTT
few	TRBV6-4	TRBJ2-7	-	CASSDSPGPSYEQYF	TGTGCCAGCAGTGACTCTCCAGGGCCCTCCTACGAGCAGTACTTC
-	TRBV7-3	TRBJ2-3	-	CASNKRNLETDTQYF	TGTGCCAGCAACAAAAGGAACCTCGAAACAGATACGCAGTATTTT
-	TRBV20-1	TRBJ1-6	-	CSARDLGVDSPLHF	TGCAGTGCTAGAGATTTAGGGGTGGATTCACCCCTCCACTTT
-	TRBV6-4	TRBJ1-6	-	CASSDSFRSSPLHF	TGTGCCAGCAGTGACTCGTTCAGGAGTTCACCCCTCCACTTT
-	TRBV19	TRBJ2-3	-	CATLARYTDTQYF	TGTGCCACCCTTGCCAGATACACAGATACGCAGTATTTT
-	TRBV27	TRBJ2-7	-	CASTTNRDHEQYF	TGTGCCAGCACCACAAACCGGGACCACGAGCAGTACTTC
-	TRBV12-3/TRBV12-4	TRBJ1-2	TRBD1	CASSTEGARGYTF	TGTGCCAGCAGTACCGAGGGGGCGCGGGGCTACACCTTC
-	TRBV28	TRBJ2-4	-	CASSRGTQNIQYF	TGTGCCAGCAGCCGCGGGACCCAAAACATTCAGTACTTC
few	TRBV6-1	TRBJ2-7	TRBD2	CASRPSGGSYEQYF	TGTGCCAGCAGACCGAGCGGGGGCTCCTACGAGCAGTACTTC
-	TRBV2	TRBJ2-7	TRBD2	CASGGTSGAREQYF	TGTGCCAGCGGAGGGACTAGCGGGGCCAGGGAGCAGTACTTC
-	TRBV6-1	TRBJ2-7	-	CASSPRGSYEQYF	TGTGCCAGCTCTCCGCGGGGCTCCTACGAGCAGTACTTC
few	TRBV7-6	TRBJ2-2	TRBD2	CASSAAGARELFF	TGTGCCAGCAGCGCAGCGGGGGCACGGGAGCTGTTTTTT
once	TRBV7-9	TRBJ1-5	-	CASSLTYNQPQHF	TGTGCCAGCAGCTTAACCTATAATCAGCCCCAGCATTTT
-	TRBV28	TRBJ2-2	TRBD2	CASSLAGGPRTGELFF	TGTGCCAGCAGTCTAGCGGGGGGGCCCCGGACCGGGGAGCTGTTTTTT
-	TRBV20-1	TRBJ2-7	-	CSAREGGSSYEQYF	TGCAGTGCGAGAGAGGGGGGCAGCTCCTACGAGCAGTACTTC
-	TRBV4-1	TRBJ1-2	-	CASSQSPQGSYGYTF	TGCGCCAGCAGCCAATCACCCCAGGGTAGCTATGGCTACACCTTC
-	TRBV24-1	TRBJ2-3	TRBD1	CATSDPGQGHLTDTQYF	TGTGCCACCAGTGATCCGGGACAGGGGCATCTCACAGATACGCAGTATTTT
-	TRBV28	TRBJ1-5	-	CASSLAGITNQPQHF	TGTGCCAGCAGTTTGGCAGGGATAACTAATCAGCCCCAGCATTTT
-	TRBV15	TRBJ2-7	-	CATSRDGGSYEQYF	TGTGCCACCAGCAGAGACGGCGGCTCCTACGAGCAGTACTTC
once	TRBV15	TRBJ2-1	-	CATSRDGNEQFF	TGTGCCACCAGCAGAGATGGGAATGAGCAGTTCTTC
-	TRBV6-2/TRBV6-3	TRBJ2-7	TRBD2	CASRARGAHEQYF	TGTGCCAGCAGGGCGCGGGGGGCGCACGAGCAGTACTTC
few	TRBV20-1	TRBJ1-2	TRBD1	CSAWDRGSRGYTF	TGCAGTGCTTGGGACAGGGGCAGTCGTGGCTACACCTTC
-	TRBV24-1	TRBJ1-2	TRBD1	CATSRDSNYGYTF	TGTGCCACCAGCCGGGACAGTAACTATGGCTACACCTTC
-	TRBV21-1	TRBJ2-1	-	CASSMQGLAGGFDNEQFF	TGTGCCAGCAGCATGCAGGGACTAGCGGGAGGTTTCGACAATGAGCAGTTCTTC
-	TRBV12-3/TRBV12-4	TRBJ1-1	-	CASSFPGRYEYTEAFF	TGTGCCAGCAGTTTCCCCGGCCGGTATGAGTACACTGAAGCTTTCTTT
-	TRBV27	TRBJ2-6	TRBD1	CASSQDRGMGAGANVLTF	TGTGCCAGCAGTCAGGACAGGGGGATGGGAGCTGGGGCCAACGTCCTGACTTTC
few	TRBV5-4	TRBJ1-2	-	CASSLGGATPTDGYTF	TGTGCCAGCAGCTTGGGGGGGGCGACGCCCACGGATGGCTACACCTTC
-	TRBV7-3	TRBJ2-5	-	CASSRSVSGTQYF	TGTGCCAGCAGCAGATCGGTCAGCGGGACCCAGTACTTC
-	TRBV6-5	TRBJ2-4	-	CASSYGLAENIQYF	TGTGCCAGCAGTTACGGGCTAGCCGAAAACATTCAGTACTTC
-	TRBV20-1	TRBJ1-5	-	CSARGGGGRLFQPQHF	TGCAGTGCTAGAGGGGGGGGCGGACGACTTTTTCAGCCCCAGCATTTT
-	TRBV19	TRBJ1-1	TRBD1	CATKPGQMIMNTEAFF	TGTGCCACTAAGCCGGGACAGATGATAATGAACACTGAAGCTTTCTTT
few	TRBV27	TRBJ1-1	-	CASSPLGGRTEAFF	TGTGCCAGCAGCCCCCTGGGAGGGAGAACTGAAGCTTTCTTT
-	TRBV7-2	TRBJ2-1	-	CASTRGGPSSYNEQFF	TGTGCCAGCACCCGGGGAGGCCCGTCGTCCTACAATGAGCAGTTCTTC
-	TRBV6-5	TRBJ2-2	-	CASSYPGGPATGELFF	TGTGCCAGCAGTTACCCCGGTGGGCCGGCGACAGGGGAGCTGTTTTTT
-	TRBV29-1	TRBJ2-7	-	CSVVTGDSYEQYF	TGCAGCGTCGTGACAGGAGACTCCTACGAGCAGTACTTC
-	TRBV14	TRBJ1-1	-	CATGVNTEAFF	TGTGCCACGGGGGTGAACACTGAAGCTTTCTTT
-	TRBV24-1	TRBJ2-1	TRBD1	CATSDYRDREANEQFF	TGTGCCACCAGTGATTACCGGGACAGGGAGGCCAATGAGCAGTTCTTC
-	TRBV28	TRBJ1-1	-	CASSSVGLSTEAFF	TGTGCCAGCAGTTCGGTGGGCTTAAGCACTGAAGCTTTCTTT
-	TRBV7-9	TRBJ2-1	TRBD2	CASSPGHLLAGGSYNEQFF	TGTGCCAGCAGCCCCGGTCACCTCCTAGCGGGAGGATCTTACAATGAGCAGTTCTTC
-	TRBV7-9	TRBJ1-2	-	CASSFGDTGYGYTF	TGCGCCAGCAGCTTCGGCGACACGGGCTATGGCTACACCTTC
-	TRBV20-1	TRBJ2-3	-	CSATTGPKPTDTQYF	TGCAGTGCCACCACCGGGCCAAAGCCCACAGATACGCAGTATTTT
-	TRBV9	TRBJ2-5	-	CASSVGHSQETQYF	TGTGCCAGCAGCGTAGGTCACAGCCAAGAGACCCAGTACTTC
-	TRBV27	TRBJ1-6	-	CASGLQRSPLHF	TGTGCCAGCGGTTTACAACGATCACCCCTCCACTTT
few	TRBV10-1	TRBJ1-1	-	CASSEGGAGGTEAFF	TGCGCCAGCAGTGAAGGTGGGGCTGGGGGGACTGAAGCTTTCTTT